The 22 T cell receptor beta chains below were found in one sample sequenced in a study of shared clonotypes between healthy human individuals (dated by TCRdb to 2020 to 2022). The receptor library was made with the immunoSEQ multiplex PCR assay. The source is immuneACCESS, and TCRdb retained only in-frame sequences with V and J called. Part of the clones is not carried over; for the studies checked, unresolved V genes explain less than half of this, and the remainder is unexplained. The sample table holds 600,000 to 800,000 clones, of which approximately 77% were seen once. The ten largest clonotypes hold under 2% of the sample. Source material: memory CD4+ T cells sorted from blood. According to the study, the label for this sample's cell subset or site signals: CD45RA-negative fraction. Receptors originate from a woman in her twenties or thirties in good health.

The chain joins TRBV2 to TRBJ2-5; 8 nucleotides line up with TRBD2. The V segment lost 11 bases and the J segment 0 bases; nucleotides outside the gene matches: 2. Germline V gene lookup returns CDR1 SNHLY and CDR2 FYNNEI. CDR3 length: 12 residues. The CDR3 spells CAGAGDQETQYF. The CDR3 DNA reads TGTGCCGGAGCGGGAGACCAAGAGACCCAGTACTTC.

This clone was counted between two and nine times. The chain combines TRBV7-2 with TRBJ1-5, with D uncertain. Germline V gene lookup returns CDR1 SGHTA and CDR2 FQGNSA. The CDR3 extends over 15 amino acids. Trimming stripped 6 bases from V and 3 bases from J, with 15 bases between. CDR3 DNA sequence: TGTGCCAGCAGTCTAAATGGGCAGTACAATCAGCCCCAGCATTTT. The encoded protein is CASSLNGQYNQPQHF.

The V call is TRBV2, the J call TRBJ2-7, with TRBD2 matching over 9 bases. Per germline, CDR1 SNHLY and CDR2 FYNNEI. The CDR3 covers 13 residues. V trimming: 6 bases; J trimming: 7 bases; junction bases outside the gene matches: 7. The CDR3 coding sequence is TGTGCCAGCAGGGGCGGACTAGCGAAGGAGCAGTACTTC. Protein sequence: CASRGGLAKEQYF. The whole variable domain, remainder taken from reference TRBV2 and TRBJ2-7, is EPEVTQTPSHQVTQMGQEVILRCVPISNHLYFYWYRQILGQKVEFLVSFYNNEISEKSEIFDDQFSVERPDGSNFTLKIRSTKLEDSAMYFCASRGGLAKEQYFGPGTRLTVT.

CDR3: CASSVDRGDGPGELFF. The CDR3 region has the DNA TGTGCCAGCAGCGTAGACAGGGGAGATGGGCCCGGGGAGCTGTTTTTT. The chain joins TRBV9 to TRBJ2-2; 7 nucleotides align to TRBD1. The V gene end was trimmed by 0 bases and the J gene end by 6 bases; junction bases not matched to a gene: 8. Germline CDR1 reads SGDLS; CDR2 reads YYNGEE. The CDR3 is 16 residues long.

The chain links TRBV9 to TRBJ2-7, with 7 bases lining up with TRBD2. The CDR3 loop spans 15 amino acids. The junction had 12 bases not matched to a gene; V was cut back by 3 bases and J by 6 bases. Germline CDR1 is SGDLS and CDR2 is YYNGEE. The CDR3 region has the DNA TGTGCCAGCAGCGCGGGGGAGAGCGGGGCCTTCGAGCAGTACTTC. Amino acids: CASSAGESGAFEQYF.

The rearrangement uses TRBV27 and TRBJ2-3; 10 bases fit TRBD2. The V gene's germline CDR1 is MNHEY and CDR2 SMNVEV (reference sequence). The CDR3 length is 19 residues. Germline trimming cut 2 bases from V and 1 base from J; bases unmatched to any gene: 12. As DNA, the CDR3 is TGTGCCAGCAGTTTAATATGGCTAGCGGGAGCTGTGGGCACAGATACGCAGTATTTT. It encodes CASSLIWLAGAVGTDTQYF.

This clone was counted a few times. This chain joins TRBV28 and TRBJ2-7; 11 bases align to TRBD2. J gave up 6 bases and V 5 bases, and 9 bases lay outside the gene matches. CDR1 MDHEN and CDR2 SYDVKM come from the germline V gene. The CDR3 spans 15 residues. Here the CDR3 DNA reads TGTGCCAGCAGTATTAGCGGGAGGGCCCTCCGCGAGCAGTACTTC. Amino acid sequence: CASSISGRALREQYF.

CDR3 protein: CSVEDRLYGYTF. The CDR3 nucleotides are TGCAGCGTTGAAGACAGGCTATATGGCTACACCTTC. The rearrangement uses TRBV29-1 and TRBJ1-2; D remains ambiguous. CDR1 and CDR2 from the germline V gene are SQVTM and ANQGSEA. V lost 0 bases to trimming and J lost 5 bases, with 7 bases between them. The CDR3 extends over 12 amino acids.

The CDR3 bases are TGTGCCAGCACCCCGGGACTAGCCTACGAGCAGTACTTC. Translation: CASTPGLAYEQYF. The chain joins TRBV7-9 to TRBJ2-7, with 8 bases aligning to TRBD2. Germline V gene lookup returns CDR1 SEHNR and CDR2 FQNEAQ (reference sequence). V shed 7 bases and J 2 bases; nucleotides not matched to a gene: 4. CDR3 size: 13 residues.

Remarks on this clone: Other DNA sequences within the sample encode an identical CDR3. This chain links TRBV9 with TRBJ2-3; 12 nucleotides line up with TRBD2. Looked up from germline, CDR1 is SGDLS and CDR2 is YYNGEE. After removal of 4 bases from V and 3 bases from J, the junction contained 0 bases not matched to a gene. The CDR3 runs 14 residues. CDR3: CASSLAGGTDTQYF. The CDR3, as DNA: TGTGCCAGCAGCCTAGCGGGAGGGACAGATACGCAGTATTTT.

V gene TRBV28 combines with J gene TRBJ2-7; no definite D call. Trimming removed 8 bases from V and 2 bases from J, with 10 bases in between. CDR3 length equals 12 residues. Germline V gene sequence: CDR1 MDHEN, CDR2 SYDVKM. The CDR3 here is CASAFHTYEQYF. In DNA form, the CDR3 reads TGTGCCAGCGCCTTTCACACCTACGAGCAGTACTTC.

This chain uses TRBV27 with TRBJ1-5, with TRBD1 as a possible D gene (5 bases). The germline V gene has CDR1 MNHEY and CDR2 SMNVEV (reference sequence). The germline V and J ends were trimmed by 5 bases and 6 bases, with 11 bases remaining between them. This CDR3 has 13 residues. CDR3 nucleotide sequence: TGTGCCAGCAGTGTACAGGTTTTTCAGCCCCAGCATTTT. It encodes CASSVQVFQPQHF.

This chain links TRBV28 with TRBJ2-7; D remains unclear. CDR3 size: 14 residues. The germline gives CDR1 MDHEN, CDR2 SYDVKM. The germline V and J ends were trimmed by 6 bases and 0 bases, with 12 bases remaining between them. CDR3 bases: TGTGCCAGCAGCTCCATCGTCAGCTCCTACGAGCAGTACTTC. It yields the protein CASSSIVSSYEQYF.

V and J are TRBV14 and TRBJ2-2; no clear D gene. Germline V gives CDR1 SGHDN, CDR2 FVKESK. The CDR3 extends over 15 amino acids. V lost 4 bases, J lost 4 bases, and 13 bases lay in between. The CDR3 nucleotides read TGTGCCAGCAGCCGGGTCTCTGCCTTCACCGGGGAGCTGTTTTTT. Its protein is CASSRVSAFTGELFF.

The gene calls are TRBV12-5 and TRBJ2-1; 8 bases are a match to TRBD1. From germline, CDR1 is LGHNT and CDR2 FRNRAP. The junction had 14 bases not matched to a gene; V was cut back by 3 bases and J by 7 bases. There are 17 residues in the CDR3. CDR3 coding DNA: TGTGCTAGTGGTTTAGAACTCGGACAGGGCCTCTTTAATGAGCAGTTCTTC. Translating it yields CASGLELGQGLFNEQFF.

The chain carries TRBV5-8 and TRBJ2-6; D unclear. Germline CDR1 reads SGHTS; CDR2 reads YDEGEE. The CDR3 runs to 16 residues. Trimming pared 0 bases from V and 0 bases from J, leaving 7 bases between. CDR3 protein: CASSLALSSGANVLTF. CDR3 coding DNA: TGTGCCAGCAGCTTGGCCCTGTCCTCTGGGGCCAACGTCCTGACTTTC.

The chain combines TRBV6-5 with TRBJ2-7; D gene unclear. V lost 8 bases and J lost 2, with 13 bases in between. The CDR3 runs 13 residues. Germline assignment: CDR1 MNHEY and CDR2 SVGAGI. CDR3 DNA: TGTGCCAGCTTGAACAGTGATCCCTACGAGCAGTACTTC. Its translation: CASLNSDPYEQYF.

The rearrangement joins TRBV7-9 to TRBJ2-1, with D unclear. The germline V gene encodes CDR1 SEHNR and CDR2 FQNEAQ (reference sequence). V was clipped by 0 bases and J by 9 bases, with 9 bases between them. The CDR3 is made up of 13 amino acids. The CDR3 sequence: CASSLAAPSEQFF. The CDR3 nucleotides read TGTGCCAGCAGCTTAGCCGCCCCCAGTGAGCAGTTCTTC.

V gene TRBV6-5 combines with J gene TRBJ2-4; 9 bases fit TRBD1. J gave up 8 bases and V 6 bases, and 11 bases lay outside the gene matches. Germline assignment: CDR1 MNHEY and CDR2 SVGAGI. The CDR3 is made up of 15 amino acids. CDR3 sequence reads: CASRQRWDREYIQYF. The CDR3 DNA reads TGTGCCAGCAGACAGAGATGGGACAGGGAGTACATTCAGTACTTC.

The J gene is TRBJ2-6, the V gene TRBV18; D gene uncertain. The CDR3 is 15 residues long. Germline V gives CDR1 KGHSH, CDR2 LQKENI. The V gene lost 9 bases and the J gene lost 0 bases, with 12 bases spanning the gap. CDR3 sequence reads: CASGRSNSGANVLTF. CDR3 sequence (DNA): TGTGCCAGTGGACGAAGCAACTCTGGGGCCAACGTCCTGACTTTC.

The chain is built from TRBV2 and TRBJ2-3; TRBD2 matches 16 bases. The CDR3 covers 21 residues. Germline CDR1 is SNHLY and CDR2 is FYNNEI. V was pared by 6 bases and J by 1 base, with 16 bases of the junction left unmatched. The CDR3 sequence is CASRPGLAGGPIWSGTDTQYF. CDR3 in DNA: TGTGCCAGCAGGCCGGGACTAGCGGGAGGGCCTATATGGAGCGGCACAGATACGCAGTATTTT.

This clone was found once. This chain uses TRBV23-1 with TRBJ2-7; D unclear. TRBV23-1 is annotated as an ORF whose role is uncertain. The germline V and J ends were trimmed by 11 bases and 5 bases, with 16 bases remaining between them. The CDR3 consists of 12 residues. Written as DNA, the CDR3 is TGCGCCGCGTCCGGTGTTCGGGACGAGCAGTACTTC. It is translated as CAASGVRDEQYF.